A selection of T cell receptor beta chains follows, all from one sample in a study of CD8 T cells in ankylosing spondylitis. TCRdb re-called the 5' RACE reads through MiXCR, storing one row per CDR3 protein. The sample holds roughly 700,000 distinct CDR3 sequences, 15% to 20% seen once. The specimen was blood, either unsorted or a sorted T cell fraction (not recorded which). These TCRs come from a male donor with ankylosing spondylitis. Both conserved end residues are part of each CDR3. A D gene is named only where the DNA matches it firmly. Expanded clones get a size class; other rows say once, few or many, or leave the size out.

clone_size,d_call,j_call,v_call,cdr3_aa,cdr3_nt
few,NA,TRBJ2-5,TRBV5-6,CASSWDWAQETQYF,TGTGCCAGCAGCTGGGACTGGGCCCAAGAGACCCAGTACTTC
many,NA,TRBJ1-6,TRBV12-3/TRBV12-4,CASSPGLINSPLHF,TGTGCCAGCAGTCCGGGACTTATTAATTCACCCCTCCACTTT
NA,NA,TRBJ2-3,TRBV12-3/TRBV12-4,CASSYQFSTDTQYF,TGTGCCAGCAGTTACCAATTTTCCACAGATACGCAGTATTTT
NA,NA,TRBJ1-1,TRBV15,CATSRGGPGFAEAFF,TGTGCCACCAGCAGAGGCGGACCAGGGTTTGCTGAAGCTTTCTTT
NA,NA,TRBJ1-1,TRBV19,CASSIIASGLGTEAFF,TGTGCCAGTAGTATTATCGCCTCCGGTCTAGGCACTGAAGCTTTCTTT
few,NA,TRBJ2-5,TRBV11-2,CASSLGVRTTQYQETQYF,TGTGCCAGCAGCTTAGGGGTTCGGACCACACAGTACCAAGAGACCCAGTACTTC
few,NA,TRBJ2-3,TRBV2,CASIWVEQTTDTQYF,TGTGCCAGCATTTGGGTTGAGCAGACCACAGATACGCAGTATTTT
many,TRBD2,TRBJ2-1,TRBV29-1,CSVDREGNEQFF,TGCAGCGTTGATCGGGAGGGCAATGAGCAGTTCTTC
NA,TRBD2,TRBJ2-5,TRBV29-1,CSGRRGGQETQYF,TGCAGCGGGCGGCGGGGGGGCCAGGAGACCCAGTACTTC
few,NA,TRBJ2-7,TRBV7-2,CASRSNRAYEQYF,TGTGCCAGCAGATCTAACAGGGCCTACGAGCAGTACTTC
few,NA,TRBJ1-3,TRBV3-1,CASSETLSSGNTIYF,TGTGCCAGCAGCGAGACATTAAGCTCTGGAAACACCATATATTTT
few,TRBD1,TRBJ2-7,TRBV28,CAISRDRRIYEQYF,TGTGCCATCTCCCGGGACAGGCGAATTTACGAGCAGTACTTC
few,NA,TRBJ1-5,TRBV18,CASSPSNPNQPQHF,TGTGCCAGCTCACCAAGTAACCCCAATCAGCCCCAGCATTTT
few,NA,TRBJ2-7,TRBV4-3,CASSRIDGAAYEQYF,TGCGCCAGCAGCAGGATCGACGGGGCCGCCTACGAGCAGTACTTC
many,NA,TRBJ2-5,TRBV15,CATSRDLKETQYF,TGTGCCACCAGCAGAGATCTAAAAGAGACCCAGTACTTC
NA,TRBD1,TRBJ2-7,TRBV7-7,CASSSERRQGPYEQYF,TGTGCTAGCAGCTCCGAAAGACGACAGGGGCCCTACGAGCAGTACTTC
few,NA,TRBJ1-1,TRBV4-1,CASSQEGGRGNTEAFF,TGCGCCAGCAGCCAAGAGGGCGGCAGGGGAAACACTGAAGCTTTCTTT
few,NA,TRBJ2-2,TRBV12-3/TRBV12-4,CASSPQGYTGELFF,TGTGCCAGCAGTCCACAGGGTTACACCGGGGAGCTGTTTTTT
NA,NA,TRBJ2-7,TRBV28,CASRPTGSSLEQYF,TGTGCCAGCAGACCAACCGGGAGCTCGCTCGAGCAGTACTTC
NA,NA,TRBJ2-1,TRBV7-6,CASSLFGGFHDEQFF,TGTGCCAGCAGCTTATTCGGCGGTTTCCACGATGAGCAGTTCTTC
few,TRBD2,TRBJ2-2,TRBV4-2,CASSQVVSGGLTGELFF,TGTGCCAGCAGCCAAGTTGTGAGCGGGGGGCTCACCGGGGAGCTGTTTTTT
NA,TRBD2,TRBJ2-7,TRBV12-3/TRBV12-4,CASSPPTSGVSYEQYF,TGTGCCAGCAGTCCCCCGACTAGCGGGGTATCCTACGAGCAGTACTTC
few,NA,TRBJ1-1,TRBV12-3/TRBV12-4,CASSTPGSWTEAFF,TGTGCCAGCAGTACCCCGGGCTCATGGACTGAAGCTTTCTTT
few,NA,TRBJ2-1,TRBV5-1,CASSPGRGGGSRMVNEQFF,TGCGCCAGCAGCCCCGGAAGGGGAGGAGGGAGTAGAATGGTCAATGAGCAGTTCTTC
many,NA,TRBJ1-5,TRBV12-3/TRBV12-4,CASSGYSNQPQHF,TGTGCCAGCAGCGGGTACAGCAATCAGCCCCAGCATTTT
few,NA,TRBJ2-7,TRBV5-5,CASTVWGGSSYEQYF,TGTGCCAGCACCGTATGGGGTGGAAGCTCCTACGAGCAGTACTTC